A selection of T cell receptor beta chains follows, all from one sample in a study of blood T cells in healthy people across ages. Via MiXCR, TCRdb re-called the 5' RACE reads, giving one row per CDR3 protein. Counted here are roughly 640,000 distinct CDR3 sequences, around 31% occurring once; the ten biggest clones make up around 14%. Sample: blood. The receptors were sampled from a woman over 75 in good health. Each CDR3 is given with its conserved first and last residue. D genes are given only for firm matches. Clone sizes are given selectively: once, few, many, or a class where the clone is expanded.

j_gene	v_gene	d_gene	abundance	CDR3aa	CDR3nt
TRBJ2-3	TRBV20-1	TRBD2	NA	CSARAGGKIADTQYF	TGCAGTGCTAGGGCGGGGGGTAAGATCGCAGATACGCAGTATTTT
TRBJ2-1	TRBV15	NA	many	CATSGGGLGEREQFF	TGTGCCACCAGCGGGGGTGGACTTGGCGAGCGTGAGCAGTTCTTC
TRBJ1-1	TRBV7-9	NA	NA	CASSLLINTEAFF	TGTGCCAGCAGCCTACTCATCAACACTGAAGCTTTCTTT
TRBJ2-3	TRBV7-7	NA	many	CASSILAGDTQYF	TGTGCTAGCAGCATACTAGCAGGGGATACGCAGTATTTT
TRBJ1-1	TRBV7-9	NA	few	CASSWGLMNTEAFF	TGTGCCAGCAGCTGGGGACTTATGAACACTGAAGCTTTCTTT
TRBJ2-3	TRBV3-1	NA	NA	CASSHRNTDTQYF	TGTGCCAGCAGCCACCGGAACACAGATACGCAGTATTTT
TRBJ2-3	TRBV7-2	TRBD1	NA	CASSLGQGNADTQYF	TGTGCCAGCAGCTTAGGACAGGGGAATGCAGATACGCAGTATTTT
TRBJ2-7	TRBV5-1	NA	NA	CASSLVGTPTYEQYF	TGCGCCAGCAGCTTGGTGGGGACTCCGACCTACGAGCAGTACTTC
TRBJ2-3	TRBV6-1	TRBD1	many	CASSGNGQGADTQYF	TGTGCCAGCAGTGGTAATGGACAGGGCGCAGATACGCAGTATTTT
TRBJ2-5	TRBV5-6	NA	many	CASSLETGHQETQYF	TGTGCCAGCAGCTTGGAAACGGGACATCAAGAGACCCAGTACTTC
TRBJ1-1	TRBV3-1	NA	many	CASWGRGGTEAFF	TGTGCCAGCTGGGGCAGGGGAGGGACTGAAGCTTTCTTT
TRBJ1-1	TRBV7-2	NA	many	CASSSHGTTGRREAFF	TGTGCCAGCAGCTCCCACGGCACCACAGGGCGGCGGGAAGCTTTCTTT
TRBJ1-4	TRBV6-5	TRBD1	NA	CASSYSTGRGIPSTNEKLFF	TGTGCCAGCAGTTACTCGACGGGCAGGGGGATTCCCTCAACTAATGAAAAACTGTTTTTT
TRBJ2-3	TRBV12-3/TRBV12-4	TRBD2	NA	CASSIAGGRTDMEYF	TGTGCCAGCAGTATAGCGGGGGGGAGGACAGATATGGAGTATTTT
TRBJ1-1	TRBV30	NA	few	CAWRHRTQTRNTEAFF	TGTGCCTGGAGACATAGGACACAGACCAGGAACACTGAAGCTTTCTTT
TRBJ2-5	TRBV5-1	NA	many	CASSSDSLFGGETQYF	TGCGCCAGCAGCTCGGACAGTTTGTTTGGCGGAGAGACCCAGTACTTC
TRBJ2-1	TRBV5-1	NA	many	CASRRDSYNEQFF	TGCGCCAGCAGGAGGGATTCCTACAATGAGCAGTTCTTC
TRBJ2-2	TRBV7-8	NA	NA	CASKGPVNTGELLF	TGTGCCAGCAAGGGACCGGTGAACACCGGGGAGCTGCTTTTT
TRBJ1-6	TRBV7-2	TRBD1	few	CASSLARGRNSLLHF	TGTGCCAGCAGCTTAGCCAGGGGGCGAAATTCACTCCTCCACTTT
TRBJ2-7	TRBV7-6	NA	many	CASSLRQGGEQEQYF	TGTGCCAGCAGCTTACGGCAGGGGGGGGAGCAAGAGCAGTACTTC
TRBJ2-1	TRBV3-1	NA	NA	CASSQDLQGGNEQFF	TGTGCCAGCAGCCAAGATCTACAGGGGGGGAATGAGCAGTTCTTC
TRBJ2-7	TRBV4-3	NA	many	CASSQVPRMGTQYF	TGCGCCAGCAGCCAAGTTCCCAGGATGGGCACCCAGTACTTC
TRBJ1-1	TRBV5-1	NA	many	CASSSGRTNTEAFF	TGCGCCAGCAGCTCGGGACGGACGAACACTGAAGCTTTCTTT
TRBJ2-1	TRBV11-1	TRBD1	many	CASSLGRDRGNEQFF	TGTGCCAGCAGCTTAGGCCGGGACAGGGGCAATGAGCAGTTCTTC
TRBJ1-2	TRBV18	NA	few	CASSNVRANYGYTF	TGTGCCAGCTCAAATGTGAGAGCTAACTATGGCTACACCTTC
TRBJ2-3	TRBV20-1	TRBD2	many	CSAHSGGPQDTQYF	TGCAGTGCGCATAGCGGGGGACCACAGGATACGCAGTATTTT
TRBJ2-1	TRBV7-9	TRBD1	NA	CAFAQGAGNEQFF	TGTGCCTTTGCTCAGGGGGCTGGCAATGAGCAGTTCTTC
TRBJ2-7	TRBV4-3	NA	many	CASSQAPGVEQYF	TGCGCCAGCAGCCAAGCGCCAGGGGTCGAGCAGTACTTC
TRBJ1-1	TRBV7-6	TRBD1	few	CASSLGLDRDLNTEAFF	TGTGCCAGCAGCTTAGGACTAGACAGGGACCTGAACACTGAAGCTTTCTTT
TRBJ2-1	TRBV12-3/TRBV12-4	TRBD1	NA	CASSFYRGPVDGQFF	TGTGCCAGCAGTTTTTACAGGGGGCCTGTGGATGGGCAGTTCTTC
TRBJ1-5	TRBV28	NA	NA	CASSARTHQPQHF	TGTGCCAGCAGTGCCCGGACTCATCAGCCCCAGCATTTT
TRBJ1-6	TRBV18	NA	NA	CASSSGPIRFPGGSPRHF	TGTGCCAGCTCATCGGGTCCTATACGGTTTCCTGGGGGTTCACCCCGCCACTTT
TRBJ1-1	TRBV27	NA	many	CASSLRPGDSEAFF	TGTGCCAGCAGTTTACGGCCAGGGGATTCTGAAGCTTTCTTT
TRBJ1-2	TRBV5-6	NA	many	CASSLFRGGPINYGYTF	TGTGCCAGCAGCTTGTTCAGGGGCGGACCTATTAACTATGGCTACACCTTC
TRBJ1-2	TRBV6-1	NA	few	CASSPREGTGGYTF	TGTGCCAGCAGTCCCAGGGAGGGGACGGGGGGCTACACCTTC
TRBJ2-1	TRBV20-1	NA	many	CSARDGASPDSYNEQFF	TGCAGTGCTAGAGATGGGGCTAGCCCGGACTCCTACAATGAGCAGTTCTTC
TRBJ2-2	TRBV7-2	NA	few	CASSLEGSRGELFF	TGTGCCAGCAGCTTAGAGGGCTCCCGGGGGGAGCTGTTTTTT
TRBJ1-5	TRBV21-1	NA	NA	CASSKWGGDQPQHF	TGTGCCAGCAGCAAGTGGGGGGGGGATCAGCCCCAGCATTTT
TRBJ2-1	TRBV5-1	TRBD2	many	CASRKVAGGSYNEQFF	TGCGCCAGCAGGAAGGTAGCGGGGGGGTCCTACAATGAGCAGTTCTTC
TRBJ2-3	TRBV20-1	TRBD2	NA	CSARGSGITDTQYF	TGCAGTGCTAGAGGGAGCGGGATCACAGATACGCAGTATTTT
TRBJ2-6	TRBV29-1	NA	many	CSALGQPSGANVLTF	TGCAGCGCCCTAGGACAGCCCTCTGGGGCCAACGTCCTGACTTTC
TRBJ2-2	TRBV29-1	NA	few	CSVDQGYTGERFF	TGCAGCGTTGATCAGGGTTACACCGGGGAGCGGTTTTTT
TRBJ1-5	TRBV6-2/TRBV6-3	TRBD1	many	CASSSTGGFGQPQHF	TGTGCCAGCAGTTCTACAGGGGGCTTCGGTCAGCCCCAGCATTTT
TRBJ2-1	TRBV5-5	NA	many	CASSPLSGSSYNEQFF	TGTGCCAGCAGCCCCCTTAGCGGAAGCTCCTACAATGAGCAGTTCTTC
TRBJ1-1	TRBV5-1	NA	NA	CASSLGGDNTEAFF	TGCGCCAGCAGCTTAGGGGGAGATAACACTGAAGCTTTCTTT
TRBJ2-2	TRBV29-1	NA	few	CSVETGGSPGELFF	TGCAGCGTTGAGACCGGGGGTTCCCCCGGGGAGCTGTTTTTT
TRBJ2-4	TRBV7-2	TRBD1	many	CASSLEGQGQNIQYF	TGTGCCAGCAGCTTAGAGGGACAGGGGCAAAACATTCAGTACTTC
TRBJ1-5	TRBV6-1	NA	once	CASSAKIGGGFSNQPQHF	TGTGCCAGCAGCGCCAAAATCGGGGGCGGGTTCTCCAATCAGCCCCAGCATTTT
TRBJ1-2	TRBV7-3	TRBD1	many	CASSLKGTGGGGYTF	TGTGCCAGCAGCTTAAAAGGGACAGGGGGAGGTGGCTACACCTTC
TRBJ1-5	TRBV20-1	TRBD1	many	CSARTGTSNQPQHF	TGCAGTGCTAGGACAGGGACGAGCAATCAGCCCCAGCATTTT